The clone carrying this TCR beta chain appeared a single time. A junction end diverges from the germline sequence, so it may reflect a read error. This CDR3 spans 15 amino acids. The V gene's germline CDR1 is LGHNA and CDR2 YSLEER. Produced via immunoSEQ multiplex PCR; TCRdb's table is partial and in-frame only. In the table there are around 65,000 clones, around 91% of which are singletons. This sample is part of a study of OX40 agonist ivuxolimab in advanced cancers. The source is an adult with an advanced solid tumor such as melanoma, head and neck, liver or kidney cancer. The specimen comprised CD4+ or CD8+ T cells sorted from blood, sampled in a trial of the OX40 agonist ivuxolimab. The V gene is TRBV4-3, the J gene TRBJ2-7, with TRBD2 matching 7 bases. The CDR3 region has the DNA TGCGCCAGCAGTCAAGAGGGCGGGAGTAGACGCGAGCAGTACTTC. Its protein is CASSQEGGSRREQYF.